The 2 T cell receptor beta chains below come from one sample, sequenced in a study of OX40 agonist ivuxolimab in advanced cancers. Profiled with immunoSEQ multiplex PCR; TCRdb holds only in-frame clones, not every one. Here the sample spans roughly 81,000 clones, around 85% being singletons. The starting material was CD4+ or CD8+ T cells sorted from blood, obtained in a trial of the OX40 agonist ivuxolimab. These receptors were collected from an adult with an advanced solid tumor such as melanoma, head and neck, liver or kidney cancer.

The V gene is TRBV4-2, the J gene TRBJ1-5; D unresolved. This CDR3 contains 16 residues. The V and J ends lost 1 base and 5 bases respectively, with 15 bases between them. Germline CDR1 LGHNA, CDR2 YNFKEQ. The CDR3 bases are TGTGCCAGCAGCCAAGTCGAGTCGAGGGCCGATCAGCCCCAGCATTTT. This gives the protein CASSQVESRADQPQHF.

This chain joins TRBV18 and TRBJ1-6, with D possibly TRBD1 on 5 matching bases. The CDR3 is 16 amino acids. From germline, CDR1 is KGHSH and CDR2 LQKENI. Trimming pared 2 bases from V and 5 bases from J, leaving 13 bases between. In nucleotides, the CDR3 is TGTGCCAGCTCACCAAGGCAGTCCAGGGATAATTCACCCCTCCACTTT. Amino acid sequence: CASSPRQSRDNSPLHF.